The present T cell receptor beta chain was sequenced within a study of blood T cells in healthy people across ages. Study-wide context: Using template switching, researchers captured about one barcoded beta molecule for each two T cells.

Primed by a sample-barcoded 5' primer and a J-beta primer mix, a second PCR proceeded for about 7 to 12 cycles. Carrying 12 random nucleotides, a template-switch adaptor labeled each individual cDNA molecule. Via MiXCR, TCRdb re-called the 5' RACE reads, giving one row per CDR3 protein. Seen here are about 800,000 distinct CDR3 sequences, 25% observed once, and the top ten hold under 4.5%. The CDR3 is made up of 18 amino acids. The germline gives CDR1 MGHDK, CDR2 SYGVNS. V lost 2 bases to trimming and J lost 0 bases; unmatched junction nucleotides: 10. This clonotype was recorded a few times. These data are also associated with another study on T cells of mothers and their children. As reported in that work: Related mother-child pairs shared marginally more repertoire than unrelated pairs, though not significantly.

The chain is built from TRBV25-1 and TRBJ2-7, with 10 bases identical to TRBD2. The sequenced sample consisted of blood. This clonotype was obtained from a boy younger than 18 in good health. This chain's CDR3 is CASSEVTSGTSLSYEQYF. DNA for the CDR3: TGTGCCAGCAGTGAAGTCACTAGCGGGACCAGCCTCTCCTACGAGCAGTACTTC.